The T cell receptor beta chain described here comes from a study of blood T cell repertoires in COVID-19. This clone was detected a few times. Generated by immunoSEQ multiplex PCR, the TCRdb table keeps only in-frame clones and is missing some. The sample carries about 270,000 clones, roughly 88% recorded once. V was cut by 8 bases and J by 6 bases, with 13 bases left in between. CDR1 is LNHNV, CDR2 YYDKDF, per germline (reference sequence). The CDR3 contains 13 residues. The source of this sequence is a woman aged 25-40 years who had recovered from COVID-19. Sequenced input: PBMCs or T cells enriched from blood (not recorded which). The V call is TRBV15, the J call TRBJ1-4; a weak D match, TRBD1 (5 bases). The CDR3 loop is CATDRQGDEKLFF. As DNA, the CDR3 is TGTGCCACCGACCGGCAGGGCGATGAAAAACTGTTTTTT.